This entry lists 6 T cell receptor beta chains sequenced from one sample in a study of OX40 agonist ivuxolimab in advanced cancers. Libraries came from the immunoSEQ multiplex PCR assay. Imported from immuneACCESS, the table was reduced by TCRdb to in-frame sequences with V and J called. These copies leave out some clones; in studies compared against another copy, an unresolved V gene accounts for under half, and the cause of the remainder is not known. Within this sample are tens of thousands of clones, with under 80% of them counted one time only. The top ten clonotypes cover 14% of the sample. This material consisted of CD4+ or CD8+ T cells sorted from blood, taken in a trial of the OX40 agonist ivuxolimab. Source of these receptors: an adult with an advanced solid tumor such as melanoma, head and neck, liver or kidney cancer.

This chain uses TRBV30 with TRBJ2-7; possibly TRBD2 for D (5 bases). Trimming took 7 bases from V and 3 from J, leaving 16 bases between them. The CDR3 sequence is 13 residues long. Germline V CDR1 and CDR2: GTSNPN, SVGIG (reference sequence). CDR3 region: CAYGAGERYEQYF. In DNA, the CDR3 is TGTGCCTACGGTGCCGGGGAACGCTACGAGCAGTACTTC.

This clone was recorded a few times. CDR3 in amino acids: CASSPQGPSGFYEQYF. CDR3 bases: TGCGCCAGCAGCCCCCAAGGGCCTAGCGGCTTTTACGAGCAGTACTTC. V usage is TRBV4-3 and J usage is TRBJ2-7, with 7 nucleotides matching TRBD2. This CDR3 has 16 residues. Losses at the gene ends were 4 bases for V and 4 bases for J; bases not matched to a gene: 13. Germline values: CDR1 LGHNA, CDR2 YSLEER.

This chain joins TRBV9 and TRBJ1-6; D gene uncertain. Trimming shortened V by 0 bases and J by 13 bases, and 17 bases separated the two germline ends. This CDR3 is built from 15 residues. Germline-derived CDR1 and CDR2 are SGDLS and YYNGEE. Here the CDR3 DNA reads TGTGCCAGCAGCGTAGCTTATTCTGGGGAAGGTCCCCTCCACTTT. Translation: CASSVAYSGEGPLHF.

The chain employs TRBV5-6 and TRBJ2-6; D unclear. The CDR3 runs 15 residues. Germline lookup yields CDR1 SGHDT and CDR2 YYEEEE. Trimming left V 0 bases short and J 0 bases short, with 4 bases between. Written as DNA, the CDR3 is TGTGCCAGCAGCTTGGAGGACTCTGGGGCCAACGTCCTGACTTTC. This sequence encodes CASSLEDSGANVLTF. The whole variable domain, remainder taken from reference TRBV5-6 and TRBJ2-6, is DAGVTQSPTHLIKTRGQQVTLRCSPKSGHDTVSWYQQALGQGPQFIFQYYEEEERQRGNFPDRFSGHQFPNYSSELNVNALLLGDSALYLCASSLEDSGANVLTFGAGSRLTVL.

This rearrangement joins TRBV6-5 to TRBJ2-7; D remains ambiguous. From germline, CDR1 is MNHEY and CDR2 SVGAGI. This CDR3 spans 14 amino acids. Trimming pared 0 bases from V and 3 bases from J, leaving 9 bases between. As DNA, the CDR3 is TGTGCCAGCAGTTACTCCGACAAGGGCTACGAGCAGTACTTC. Translating gives CASSYSDKGYEQYF.

The rearrangement joins TRBV7-3 to TRBJ2-5; D unclear. Trimming stripped 1 base from V and 0 bases from J, with 12 bases between. Germline loops: CDR1 SGHTA, CDR2 FQGTGA. The CDR3 runs to 16 residues. Here the CDR3 reads CASSLNSAEYQETQYF. CDR3 DNA: TGTGCCAGCAGCTTAAATTCCGCGGAGTACCAAGAGACCCAGTACTTC.